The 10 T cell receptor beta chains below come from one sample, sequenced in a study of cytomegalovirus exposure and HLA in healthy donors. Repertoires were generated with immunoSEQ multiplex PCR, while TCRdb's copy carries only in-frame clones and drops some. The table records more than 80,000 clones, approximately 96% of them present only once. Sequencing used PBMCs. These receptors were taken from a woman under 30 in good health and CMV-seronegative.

The CDR3 nucleotides are TGTGCCAGCAGCGTAGGACTAGCGGGATCAGGCAATGAGCAGTTCTTC. Translation gives CASSVGLAGSGNEQFF. This chain links TRBV9 with TRBJ2-1; 11 bases line up with TRBD2. Trimming cost V 0 bases and J 6 bases; bases outside gene matches: 5. Germline V gene data show CDR1 as SGDLS and CDR2 as YYNGEE. This CDR3 region has 16 residues. Full variable domain (outside the CDR3, taken from reference TRBV9 and TRBJ2-1): DSGVTQTPKHLITATGQRVTLRCSPRSGDLSVYWYQQSLDQGLQFLIQYYNGEERAKGNILERFSAQQFPDLHSELNLSSLELGDSALYFCASSVGLAGSGNEQFFGPGTRLTVL.

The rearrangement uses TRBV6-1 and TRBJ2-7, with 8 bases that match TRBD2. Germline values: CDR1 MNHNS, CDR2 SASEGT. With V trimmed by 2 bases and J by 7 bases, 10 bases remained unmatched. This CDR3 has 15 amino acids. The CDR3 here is CASSERASGSREQYF. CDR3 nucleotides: TGTGCCAGCAGTGAAAGGGCAAGCGGGAGTAGGGAGCAGTACTTC.

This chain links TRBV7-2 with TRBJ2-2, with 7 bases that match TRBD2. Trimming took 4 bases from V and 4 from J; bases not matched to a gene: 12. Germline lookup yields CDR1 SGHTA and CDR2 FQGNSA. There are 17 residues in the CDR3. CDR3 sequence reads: CASSSSPAGVGTGELFF. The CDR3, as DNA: TGTGCCAGCAGCTCATCCCCGGCGGGAGTCGGCACCGGGGAGCTGTTTTTT.

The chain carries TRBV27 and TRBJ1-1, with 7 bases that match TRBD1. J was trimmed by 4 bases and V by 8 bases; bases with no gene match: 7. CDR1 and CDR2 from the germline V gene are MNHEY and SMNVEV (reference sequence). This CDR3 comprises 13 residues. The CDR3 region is CASAETGSTEAFF. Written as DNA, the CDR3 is TGTGCCAGCGCCGAGACAGGGAGCACTGAAGCTTTCTTT.

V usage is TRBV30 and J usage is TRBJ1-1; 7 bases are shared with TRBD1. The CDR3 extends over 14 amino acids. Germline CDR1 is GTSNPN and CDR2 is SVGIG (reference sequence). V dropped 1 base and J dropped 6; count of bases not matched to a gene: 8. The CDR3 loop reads CAWSDRGGISEAFF. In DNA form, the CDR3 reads TGTGCCTGGAGTGACAGGGGCGGGATATCTGAAGCTTTCTTT.

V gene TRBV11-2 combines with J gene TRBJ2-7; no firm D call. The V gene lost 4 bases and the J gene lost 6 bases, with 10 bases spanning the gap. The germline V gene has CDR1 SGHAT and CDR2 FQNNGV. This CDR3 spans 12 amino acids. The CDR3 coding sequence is TGTGCCAGCAGCTCCTGGGCGTCCGAGCAGTACTTC. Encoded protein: CASSSWASEQYF.

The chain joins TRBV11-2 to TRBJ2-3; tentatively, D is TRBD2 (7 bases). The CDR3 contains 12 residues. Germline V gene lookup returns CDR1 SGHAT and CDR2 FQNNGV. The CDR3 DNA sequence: TGTGCTGAGGGGGGGGGTCGAGATACGCAGTATTTT. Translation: CAEGGGRDTQYF.

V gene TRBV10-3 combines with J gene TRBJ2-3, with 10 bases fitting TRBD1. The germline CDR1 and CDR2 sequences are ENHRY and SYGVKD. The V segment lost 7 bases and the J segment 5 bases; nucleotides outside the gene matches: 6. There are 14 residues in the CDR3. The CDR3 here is CAINRQGAEDTQYF. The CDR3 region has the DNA TGTGCCATCAACAGACAGGGGGCGGAAGATACGCAGTATTTT.

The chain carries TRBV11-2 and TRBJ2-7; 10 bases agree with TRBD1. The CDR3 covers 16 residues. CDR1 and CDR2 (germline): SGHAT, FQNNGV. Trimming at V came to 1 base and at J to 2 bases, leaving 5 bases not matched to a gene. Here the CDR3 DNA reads TGTGCCAGCAGCTTAGTGGGGACAGGGGCGGCCTACGAGCAGTACTTC. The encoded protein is CASSLVGTGAAYEQYF.

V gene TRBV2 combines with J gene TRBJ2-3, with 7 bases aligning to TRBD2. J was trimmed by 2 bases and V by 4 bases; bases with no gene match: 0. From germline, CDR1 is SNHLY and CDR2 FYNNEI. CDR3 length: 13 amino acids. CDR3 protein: CASSGDYTDTQYF. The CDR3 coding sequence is TGTGCCAGCAGTGGGGACTACACAGATACGCAGTATTTT.